This T cell receptor (beta chain) is drawn from a study of T-cell reconstitution after alpha-beta-depleted transplantation in children. This clonotype was seen ten or more times. Preparing the TCRbeta library involved the use of unique molecular identifiers. Via MiXCR, TCRdb re-called the PCR reads, giving one row per CDR3 protein. The repertoire holds 450,000 to 600,000 distinct CDR3 sequences, with about 10% as singletons. Germline CDR1 is MNHNS and CDR2 is SASEGT. Trimming shortened V by 8 bases and J by 1 base, and 19 bases separated the two germline ends. There are 16 residues in the CDR3. Sample: PBMCs, taken before TCRalphabeta/CD19-depleted stem cell transplant. The J gene is TRBJ2-3, the V gene TRBV6-1, with TRBD2 as a possible D gene (6 bases). The sequence was obtained from a child aged 2 to 9 with inherited bone marrow failure, due to receive a stem cell transplant. CDR3 region: CASGEGYWEGTDTQYF. The CDR3, as DNA: TGTGCCAGCGGAGAGGGCTATTGGGAGGGCACAGATACGCAGTATTTT.